This TCR beta chain originates from a study of shared clonotypes between healthy human individuals. Study-wide results and limits: Though the depth was large, rarefaction showed that sorted-subset sequencing was incomplete. Only blood was sampled; tissue repertoires likely differ. Generally, estimated richness proved larger in naive subsets than it did in memory subsets.

Points on this clone: Its antigen is not identified.

V trimming: 5 bases; J trimming: 4 bases; junction bases outside the gene matches: 7. The length of the CDR3 is 14 residues. CDR1 is SEHNR, CDR2 FQNEAQ, per germline (reference sequence). The genomic DNA of each subset was split evenly across several immunoSEQ plates. The table came from immunoSEQ multiplex PCR; TCRdb's copy has only in-frame clones and leaves some out. Of roughly 300,000 clones listed, around 86% are singletons. This sequence joins TRBV7-9 and TRBJ2-5; TRBD1 matches at 7 bases. The source material was memory CD8+ T cells sorted from blood. This sample's subset: CD45RO+ cells pooled with CCR7-negative TemRA cells. The receptor was isolated from a man aged 18 to 29 in good health. The chain's CDR3 is CASSPPTGRETQYF. The CDR3, as DNA: TGTGCCAGCAGCCCTCCGACAGGGCGAGAGACCCAGTACTTC.